A selection of T cell receptor beta chains follows, all from one sample in a study of T cell responses to AZD1222 COVID-19 vaccine. Using immunoSEQ multiplex PCR, the repertoire was profiled, and TCRdb retains in-frame clones only, with some absent. The table includes roughly 120,000 clones, around 90% detected once. Specimen: peripheral blood, collected on day 0 of AZD1222 vaccination. These receptors all come from an adult in good health. Each CDR3 is given with its conserved first and last residue. D genes are given only for firm matches. The size entry is marked missing in some rows and otherwise reads once, few, many or a size class.

j_gene: TRBJ2-7; d_gene: TRBD1; abundance: -; v_gene: TRBV29-1; CDR3nt: TGCAGCGTTAAAACCGGGACAGGGAGCTCCTACGAGCAGTACTTC; CDR3aa: CSVKTGTGSSYEQYF
j_gene: TRBJ2-1; d_gene: -; abundance: -; v_gene: TRBV19; CDR3nt: TGTGCCAGTAGTGTAACTAGCTTGCAAAATGAGCAGTTCTTC; CDR3aa: CASSVTSLQNEQFF
j_gene: TRBJ2-1; d_gene: -; abundance: -; v_gene: TRBV7-8; CDR3nt: TGTGCCAGTCAGGGTAGGGATGAGCAGTTCTTC; CDR3aa: CASQGRDEQFF
j_gene: TRBJ2-1; d_gene: TRBD2; abundance: once; v_gene: TRBV19; CDR3nt: TGTGCCAGTAGTAGCCTAGCGGGATGGCATGAGCAGTTCTTC; CDR3aa: CASSSLAGWHEQFF
j_gene: TRBJ2-5; d_gene: TRBD1; abundance: -; v_gene: TRBV4-3; CDR3nt: TGCGCCAGCAGCCAAGATTGGACAGGGGGCGAAGAGACCCAGTACTTC; CDR3aa: CASSQDWTGGEETQYF
j_gene: TRBJ1-1; d_gene: -; abundance: -; v_gene: TRBV5-1; CDR3nt: TGCGCCAGCAGGCGGACAGAGAACACTGAAGCTTTCTTT; CDR3aa: CASRRTENTEAFF
j_gene: TRBJ1-2; d_gene: TRBD1; abundance: -; v_gene: TRBV4-2; CDR3nt: TGTGCCAGCGGGACAGGGCTCTATGGCTACACCTTC; CDR3aa: CASGTGLYGYTF
j_gene: TRBJ1-2; d_gene: -; abundance: -; v_gene: TRBV30; CDR3nt: TGTGCCTGGAGTGTACTATGGGGCTACACCTTC; CDR3aa: CAWSVLWGYTF
j_gene: TRBJ1-5; d_gene: TRBD1; abundance: once; v_gene: TRBV10-3; CDR3nt: TGTGCCATCAGAACAGACAGGGATCAACAGCCCCAGCATTTT; CDR3aa: CAIRTDRDQQPQHF
j_gene: TRBJ1-2; d_gene: -; abundance: -; v_gene: TRBV5-6; CDR3nt: TGTGCCAGCAGCTTGACAGGGTTGATTGGCTACACCTTC; CDR3aa: CASSLTGLIGYTF
j_gene: TRBJ2-6; d_gene: -; abundance: -; v_gene: TRBV28; CDR3nt: TGTGCCAGCAGCCGACGGGGTACTGGGGCCAACGTCCTGACTTTC; CDR3aa: CASSRRGTGANVLTF
j_gene: TRBJ2-1; d_gene: TRBD2; abundance: -; v_gene: TRBV5-1; CDR3nt: TGCGCCAGCAGCTTGGATCCTAGCGGTGAGCAGTTCTTC; CDR3aa: CASSLDPSGEQFF
j_gene: TRBJ2-5; d_gene: TRBD2; abundance: -; v_gene: TRBV2; CDR3nt: TGTGCCAGCAGGGGTAGCGGGGCCACAGAGACCCAGTACTTC; CDR3aa: CASRGSGATETQYF
j_gene: TRBJ2-7; d_gene: -; abundance: -; v_gene: TRBV5-1; CDR3nt: TGCGCCAGCAGCTTAGGGGGTAGCGACGAGCAGTACTTC; CDR3aa: CASSLGGSDEQYF
j_gene: TRBJ1-2; d_gene: -; abundance: -; v_gene: TRBV19; CDR3nt: TGTGCCAGTAGTATAGTGACCAGCCACCTCTATGGCTACACCTTC; CDR3aa: CASSIVTSHLYGYTF
j_gene: TRBJ1-2; d_gene: TRBD1; abundance: -; v_gene: TRBV3-1/TRBV3-2; CDR3nt: TGTGCCAGCAGCCATTGGGACAGGGTCAACTATGGCTACACCTTC; CDR3aa: CASSHWDRVNYGYTF
j_gene: TRBJ1-2; d_gene: -; abundance: -; v_gene: TRBV4-2; CDR3nt: TGTGCCAGCAGCCAAGCCCCGGGGGGCGTCGATGGCTACACCTTC; CDR3aa: CASSQAPGGVDGYTF
j_gene: TRBJ2-3; d_gene: TRBD2; abundance: -; v_gene: TRBV5-8; CDR3nt: TGTGCCAGCAGTTCAGGACTAGCGGGGGGGCCGCGTACAGATACGCAGTATTTT; CDR3aa: CASSSGLAGGPRTDTQYF
j_gene: TRBJ1-1; d_gene: -; abundance: -; v_gene: TRBV15; CDR3nt: TGTGCCACCAGCAGGGATTATAGGGCGGTCATGAACACTGAAGCTTTCTTT; CDR3aa: CATSRDYRAVMNTEAFF
j_gene: TRBJ1-5; d_gene: TRBD1; abundance: -; v_gene: TRBV7-9; CDR3nt: TGTGCCAGCAGTCCCGGGACAGGTAACCAGCCCCAGCATTTT; CDR3aa: CASSPGTGNQPQHF
j_gene: TRBJ1-2; d_gene: TRBD1; abundance: -; v_gene: TRBV18; CDR3nt: TGTGCCAGCTCACGCCCGGGACAGTGGGTATTGGAATATGGCTACACCTTC; CDR3aa: CASSRPGQWVLEYGYTF
j_gene: TRBJ2-6; d_gene: -; abundance: -; v_gene: TRBV13; CDR3nt: TGTGCCAGCAGCCTACAAACGACAGGATTCTCTGGGGCCAACGTCCTGACTTTC; CDR3aa: CASSLQTTGFSGANVLTF
j_gene: TRBJ2-3; d_gene: -; abundance: -; v_gene: TRBV7-6; CDR3nt: TGTGCCAGCAGCTCAGTTGGGGGAGTGTTCACAGATACGCAGTATTTT; CDR3aa: CASSSVGGVFTDTQYF
j_gene: TRBJ2-5; d_gene: TRBD2; abundance: -; v_gene: TRBV6-2/TRBV6-3; CDR3nt: TGTGCCAGCAGTCCGGGGGGGACTAGCCGGGAGACCCAGTACTTC; CDR3aa: CASSPGGTSRETQYF
j_gene: TRBJ2-7; d_gene: -; abundance: -; v_gene: TRBV4-3; CDR3nt: TGCGCCAGCAGCCAAGGCGGCGAGAACGAGCAGTACTTC; CDR3aa: CASSQGGENEQYF
j_gene: TRBJ2-4; d_gene: TRBD2; abundance: -; v_gene: TRBV7-9; CDR3nt: TGTGCCAGCAGCCCAACTACACCGACGGGACTAGCGAACATTCAGTACTTC; CDR3aa: CASSPTTPTGLANIQYF
j_gene: TRBJ1-1; d_gene: -; abundance: -; v_gene: TRBV20-1; CDR3nt: TGCAGTGCTAGTAACATGAACACTGAAGCTTTCTTT; CDR3aa: CSASNMNTEAFF
j_gene: TRBJ2-7; d_gene: TRBD2; abundance: -; v_gene: TRBV27; CDR3nt: TGTGCCAGCAGAAGCGTGGGACTAGCGTGGGAGCAGTACTTC; CDR3aa: CASRSVGLAWEQYF
j_gene: TRBJ1-2; d_gene: TRBD1; abundance: -; v_gene: TRBV5-5; CDR3nt: TGTGCCAGCAGCTTATGGGGACAGGGGGCGACTAACTATGGCTACACCTTC; CDR3aa: CASSLWGQGATNYGYTF
j_gene: TRBJ2-1; d_gene: TRBD2; abundance: few; v_gene: TRBV5-4; CDR3nt: TGTGCCAGCAGTCGGAGCGGGGGGTCCTACAATGAGCAGTTCTTC; CDR3aa: CASSRSGGSYNEQFF
j_gene: TRBJ1-1; d_gene: TRBD1; abundance: -; v_gene: TRBV6-5; CDR3nt: TGTGCCAGCGAAATAGACAGGGGGGGGACTGAAGCTTTCTTT; CDR3aa: CASEIDRGGTEAFF
j_gene: TRBJ2-1; d_gene: -; abundance: -; v_gene: TRBV29-1; CDR3nt: TGCAGCGTCGCCGCGCCAATTGGCAATGAGCAGTTCTTC; CDR3aa: CSVAAPIGNEQFF
j_gene: TRBJ2-3; d_gene: -; abundance: few; v_gene: TRBV6-2/TRBV6-3; CDR3nt: TGTGCCAGCAGTTACTCATCCGATACGCAGTATTTT; CDR3aa: CASSYSSDTQYF
j_gene: TRBJ1-1; d_gene: -; abundance: -; v_gene: TRBV3-1/TRBV3-2; CDR3nt: TGTGCCAGCAGCCAAGATTGGGGCGTGAGCACTGAAGCTTTCTTT; CDR3aa: CASSQDWGVSTEAFF
j_gene: TRBJ1-1; d_gene: -; abundance: -; v_gene: TRBV11-3; CDR3nt: TGTGCCAGCAGCTTAGATCGCGGTGAAGCTTTCTTT; CDR3aa: CASSLDRGEAFF
j_gene: TRBJ1-2; d_gene: TRBD1; abundance: -; v_gene: TRBV7-3; CDR3nt: TGTGCCAGCAGCCCTAGGAGGGGGCGCGATGGCTACACCTTC; CDR3aa: CASSPRRGRDGYTF
j_gene: TRBJ2-1; d_gene: -; abundance: -; v_gene: TRBV19; CDR3nt: TGTGCCAGTATGACGAGTGGGGGAACGTACAATGAGCAGTTCTTC; CDR3aa: CASMTSGGTYNEQFF
j_gene: TRBJ2-3; d_gene: -; abundance: -; v_gene: TRBV28; CDR3nt: TGTGCCAGCAGTCCTTCTTATTTCGATACGCAGTATTTT; CDR3aa: CASSPSYFDTQYF
j_gene: TRBJ1-2; d_gene: -; abundance: -; v_gene: TRBV6-1; CDR3nt: TGTGCCAGCAGTGAGTGGGAAGACAGTCGATTCTATGGCTACACCTTC; CDR3aa: CASSEWEDSRFYGYTF
j_gene: TRBJ2-3; d_gene: -; abundance: once; v_gene: TRBV7-8; CDR3nt: TGTGCCAGCAGCTTAGGAACAGGACCCAGCGGCACAGATACGCAGTATTTT; CDR3aa: CASSLGTGPSGTDTQYF
j_gene: TRBJ2-1; d_gene: -; abundance: -; v_gene: TRBV24-1; CDR3nt: TGTGCCACCTCAGGAAGCTCCTACAATGAGCAGTTCTTC; CDR3aa: CATSGSSYNEQFF
j_gene: TRBJ2-3; d_gene: TRBD1; abundance: -; v_gene: TRBV19; CDR3nt: TGTGCCAGTAGTCTCCCCCCCGGGACAGGAAGCACAGATACGCAGTATTTT; CDR3aa: CASSLPPGTGSTDTQYF
j_gene: TRBJ2-3; d_gene: TRBD2; abundance: -; v_gene: TRBV14; CDR3nt: TGTGCCAGCACCAGGAGCGGGAGGGGTACGCAGTATTTT; CDR3aa: CASTRSGRGTQYF
j_gene: TRBJ2-4; d_gene: -; abundance: -; v_gene: TRBV28; CDR3nt: TGTGCCAGCAGCCCGGATGGCAAAAACATTCAGTACTTC; CDR3aa: CASSPDGKNIQYF
j_gene: TRBJ2-3; d_gene: TRBD2; abundance: -; v_gene: TRBV7-2; CDR3nt: TGTGCCAGCAGCCCAATAGCGGGGGGGCTGACAGATACGCAGTATTTT; CDR3aa: CASSPIAGGLTDTQYF
j_gene: TRBJ1-4; d_gene: -; abundance: -; v_gene: TRBV7-2; CDR3nt: TGTGCCAGCAGCTGGCAGCCTAATGAAAAACTGTTTTTT; CDR3aa: CASSWQPNEKLFF
j_gene: TRBJ1-1; d_gene: -; abundance: -; v_gene: TRBV6-5; CDR3nt: TGTGCCAGCATTATTGACAGGCAGAACACTGAAGCTTTCTTT; CDR3aa: CASIIDRQNTEAFF
j_gene: TRBJ1-5; d_gene: -; abundance: -; v_gene: TRBV18; CDR3nt: TGTGCCAGCTCACCAGGGGTTGGCAATCAGCCCCAGCATTTT; CDR3aa: CASSPGVGNQPQHF
j_gene: TRBJ2-5; d_gene: TRBD2; abundance: -; v_gene: TRBV30; CDR3nt: TGTGCCTGGACTGGCGGGGGGGCGGTAGTGGAGACCCAGTACTTC; CDR3aa: CAWTGGGAVVETQYF
j_gene: TRBJ1-2; d_gene: -; abundance: -; v_gene: TRBV28; CDR3nt: TGTGCCAGCAGTTTACGGGGAGGGGTTTATGGCTACACCTTC; CDR3aa: CASSLRGGVYGYTF
j_gene: TRBJ2-6; d_gene: -; abundance: -; v_gene: TRBV3-1/TRBV3-2; CDR3nt: TGTGCCAGCAGCCAAGAAGGAGCCTCTGGGGCCAACGTCCTGACTTTC; CDR3aa: CASSQEGASGANVLTF
j_gene: TRBJ1-2; d_gene: -; abundance: -; v_gene: TRBV4-2; CDR3nt: TGTGCCAGCAGCCAAGTCGGAGGGAGGGGAGATGGCTACACCTTC; CDR3aa: CASSQVGGRGDGYTF
j_gene: TRBJ1-3; d_gene: -; abundance: once; v_gene: TRBV5-1; CDR3nt: TGCGCCAGCAGCTACGGGACCTCTGGAAACACCATATATTTT; CDR3aa: CASSYGTSGNTIYF
j_gene: TRBJ2-5; d_gene: TRBD1; abundance: -; v_gene: TRBV7-6; CDR3nt: TGTGCCAGCAGCCGGGACAGGGCACAAGAGACCCAGTACTTC; CDR3aa: CASSRDRAQETQYF
j_gene: TRBJ1-1; d_gene: -; abundance: -; v_gene: TRBV12-3/TRBV12-4; CDR3nt: TGTGCCAGCAGCGGACAGTCCCAGGGAGCTTTCTTT; CDR3aa: CASSGQSQGAFF
j_gene: TRBJ1-2; d_gene: TRBD1; abundance: -; v_gene: TRBV27; CDR3nt: TGTGCCAGCAGTTTAAGCCGTGGGACAGGGGCCGGCTACACCTTC; CDR3aa: CASSLSRGTGAGYTF
j_gene: TRBJ2-1; d_gene: TRBD2; abundance: once; v_gene: TRBV15; CDR3nt: TGTGCCACGTCGAGCGGGAGGAACAATGAGCAGTTCTTC; CDR3aa: CATSSGRNNEQFF
j_gene: TRBJ2-3; d_gene: TRBD2; abundance: few; v_gene: TRBV9; CDR3nt: TGTGCCAGCAGCGTAGACAGCGGGGGCACAGATACGCAGTATTTT; CDR3aa: CASSVDSGGTDTQYF
j_gene: TRBJ2-7; d_gene: TRBD2; abundance: -; v_gene: TRBV7-2; CDR3nt: TGTGCCAGCAGCAAAGGCCCAGCGGGAGGGCCTTACTACGAGCAGTACTTC; CDR3aa: CASSKGPAGGPYYEQYF